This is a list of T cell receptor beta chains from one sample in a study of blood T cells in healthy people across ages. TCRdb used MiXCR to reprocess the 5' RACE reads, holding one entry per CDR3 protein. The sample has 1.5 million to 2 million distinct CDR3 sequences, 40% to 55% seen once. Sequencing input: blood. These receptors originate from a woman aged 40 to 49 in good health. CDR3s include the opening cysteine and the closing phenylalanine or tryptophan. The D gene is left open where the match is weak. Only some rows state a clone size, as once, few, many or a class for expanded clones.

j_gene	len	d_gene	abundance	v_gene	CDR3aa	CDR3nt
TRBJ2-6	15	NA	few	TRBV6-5	CASSYRLSGANVLTF	TGTGCCAGCAGTTATCGGCTCTCTGGGGCCAACGTCCTGACTTTC
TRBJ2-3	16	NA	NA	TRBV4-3	CASSQGKLVGTDTQYF	TGCGCCAGCAGCCAGGGGAAGCTGGTGGGCACAGATACGCAGTATTTT
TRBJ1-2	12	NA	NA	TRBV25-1	CASTLNGYGYTF	TGTGCCAGCACCCTAAACGGGTATGGCTACACCTTC
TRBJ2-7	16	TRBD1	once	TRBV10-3	CAISGNRQGAAYEQYF	TGTGCCATCAGTGGCAATCGACAGGGAGCAGCCTACGAGCAGTACTTC
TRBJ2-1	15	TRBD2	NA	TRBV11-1	CASNNRGGLNNEQFF	TGTGCCAGCAATAATCGGGGGGGCCTAAACAATGAGCAGTTCTTC
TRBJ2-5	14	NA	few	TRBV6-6	CASSYNQAWETQYF	TGTGCCAGCAGTTACAACCAGGCCTGGGAGACCCAGTACTTC
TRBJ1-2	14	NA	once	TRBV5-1	CASSSERYNYGYTF	TGCGCCAGCAGCTCGGAGCGGTATAACTATGGTTACACCTTC
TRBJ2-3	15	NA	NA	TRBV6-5	CASSYGGVDTDTQYF	TGTGCCAGCAGTTATGGCGGGGTGGACACAGATACGCAGTATTTT
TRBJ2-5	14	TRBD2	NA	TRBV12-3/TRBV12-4	CASSFTSGEETQYF	TGTGCCAGCAGTTTTACTAGCGGCGAAGAGACCCAGTACTTC
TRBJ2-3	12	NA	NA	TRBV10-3	CAIGDSTDTQYF	TGTGCCATCGGGGACAGCACAGATACGCAGTATTTT
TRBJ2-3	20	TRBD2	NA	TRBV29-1	CSVVDRRLAGGPGSADTQYF	TGCAGCGTTGTTGACAGAAGACTAGCGGGAGGGCCGGGAAGCGCAGATACGCAGTATTTT
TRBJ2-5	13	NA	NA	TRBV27	CASSGRWQETQYF	TGTGCCAGCAGTGGGCGGTGGCAAGAGACCCAGTACTTC
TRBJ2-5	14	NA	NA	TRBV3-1	CASSRRRSRETQYF	TGTGCCAGCAGCCGCCGGAGATCAAGGGAGACCCAGTACTTC
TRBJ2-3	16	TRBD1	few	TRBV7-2	CASSLAGTGITDTQYF	TGTGCCAGCAGTTTAGCCGGGACAGGTATAACAGATACGCAGTATTTT
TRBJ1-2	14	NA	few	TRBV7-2	CASSLAQGHGGYTF	TGTGCCAGCAGCTTAGCTCAGGGCCATGGGGGCTACACCTTC
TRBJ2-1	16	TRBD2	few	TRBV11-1	CASSSARGVVYNEQFF	TGTGCCAGCAGCTCCGCCCGGGGGGTAGTGTACAATGAGCAGTTCTTC
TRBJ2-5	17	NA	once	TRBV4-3	CASSHDIGPIRQETQYF	TGCGCCAGCAGCCATGATATAGGACCGATACGTCAAGAGACCCAGTACTTC
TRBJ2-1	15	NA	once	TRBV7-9	CTSSLVEFVYNEQFF	TGTACCAGCAGCTTAGTGGAGTTTGTCTACAATGAGCAGTTCTTC
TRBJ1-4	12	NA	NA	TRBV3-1	CASSQQSEKLFF	TGTGCCAGCAGCCAACAGTCAGAAAAACTGTTTTTT
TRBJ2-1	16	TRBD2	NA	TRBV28	CASSWYSGGGYNEQFF	TGTGCCAGCAGTTGGTACAGCGGGGGGGGCTACAATGAGCAGTTCTTC
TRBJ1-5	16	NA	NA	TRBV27	CASSLAGQFSNQPQHF	TGTGCCAGCAGTCTCGCCGGACAGTTTAGCAATCAGCCCCAGCATTTT
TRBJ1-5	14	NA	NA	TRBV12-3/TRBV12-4	CASSPGAPNQPQHF	TGTGCCAGCAGCCCGGGAGCCCCCAATCAGCCCCAGCATTTT
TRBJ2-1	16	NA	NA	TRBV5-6	CASSGEVGGLYNEQFF	TGTGCCAGCAGCGGAGAGGTGGGGGGCCTTTACAATGAGCAGTTCTTC
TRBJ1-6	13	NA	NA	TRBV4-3	CASSQGGYSPLHF	TGCGCCAGCAGCCAGGGGGGATATTCACCCCTCCACTTT
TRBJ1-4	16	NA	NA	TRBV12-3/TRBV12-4	CASGRTTGATNEKLFF	TGTGCCAGCGGCCGGACGACAGGTGCAACTAATGAAAAACTGTTTTTT
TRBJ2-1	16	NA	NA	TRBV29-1	CSVQHLLGGGHNEQFF	TGCAGCGTCCAACATCTCCTAGGGGGGGGGCACAATGAGCAGTTCTTC
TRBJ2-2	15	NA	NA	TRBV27	CASSFRGHPTGELFF	TGTGCCAGCAGTTTCAGGGGCCATCCCACCGGGGAGCTGTTTTTT